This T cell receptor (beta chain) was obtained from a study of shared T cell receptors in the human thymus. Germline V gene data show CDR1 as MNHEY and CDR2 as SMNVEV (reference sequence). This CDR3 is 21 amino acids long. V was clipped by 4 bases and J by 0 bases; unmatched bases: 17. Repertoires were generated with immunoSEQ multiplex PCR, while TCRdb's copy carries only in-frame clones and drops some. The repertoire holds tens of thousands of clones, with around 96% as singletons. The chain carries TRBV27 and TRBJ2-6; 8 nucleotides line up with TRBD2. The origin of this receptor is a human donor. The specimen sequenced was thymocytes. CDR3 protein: CASSSPSGGGDLHSGANVLTF. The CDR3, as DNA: TGTGCCAGCAGTTCCCCCAGCGGGGGCGGCGACCTCCACTCTGGGGCCAACGTCCTGACTTTC. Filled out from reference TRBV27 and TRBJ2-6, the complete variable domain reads EAQVTQNPRYLITVTGKKLTVTCSQNMNHEYMSWYRQDPGLGLRQIYYSMNVEVTDKGDVPEGYKVSRKEKRNFPLILESPSPNQTSLYFCASSSPSGGGDLHSGANVLTFGAGSRLTVL.